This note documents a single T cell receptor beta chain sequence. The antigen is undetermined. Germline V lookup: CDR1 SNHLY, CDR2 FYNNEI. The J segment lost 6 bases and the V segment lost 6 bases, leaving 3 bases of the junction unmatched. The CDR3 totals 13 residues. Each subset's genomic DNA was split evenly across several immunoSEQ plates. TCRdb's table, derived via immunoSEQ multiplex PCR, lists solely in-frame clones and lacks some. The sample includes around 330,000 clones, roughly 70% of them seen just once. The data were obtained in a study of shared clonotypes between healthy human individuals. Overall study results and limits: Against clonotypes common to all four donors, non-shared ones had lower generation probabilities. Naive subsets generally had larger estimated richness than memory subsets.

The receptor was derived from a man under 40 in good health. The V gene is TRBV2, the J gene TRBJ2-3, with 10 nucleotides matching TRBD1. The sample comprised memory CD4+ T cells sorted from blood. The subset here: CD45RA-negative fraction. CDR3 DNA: TGTGCCAGCAGCGGACAGGGGGGGGATACGCAGTATTTT. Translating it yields CASSGQGGDTQYF.